These T cell receptor beta chains were read from a single sample in a study of T-cell reconstitution after alpha-beta-depleted transplantation in children. Each CDR3 protein gets one entry after TCRdb re-called the PCR reads with MiXCR. The sample contains 420,000 or so distinct CDR3 sequences, about 11% of which appear only once. Source: PBMCs from the stem cell graft donor, taken from the stem cell graft. The receptors originated from a human donor who donated a stem cell graft to a child with acute myeloid leukemia. Both conserved end residues are part of each CDR3. A D gene is named only where the DNA matches it firmly. The listing skips clone size in some rows; elsewhere it reads once, few, many or a size class.

J gene | V gene | clone size | D gene | CDR3 DNA | CDR3 protein
TRBJ2-1 | TRBV9 | few | NA | TGTGCCAGCAGCGTTGGATCGGACTCAACCTACAATGAGCAGTTCTTC | CASSVGSDSTYNEQFF
TRBJ1-1 | TRBV11-2 | NA | NA | TGTGCCAGCAGCTTAGTCCAGGACACTGAAGCTTTCTTT | CASSLVQDTEAFF
TRBJ2-3 | TRBV5-1 | NA | NA | TGCGCCAGCAGCTTGGGACAGGACCGTTTCACAGATACGCAGTATTTT | CASSLGQDRFTDTQYF
TRBJ2-3 | TRBV29-1 | few | TRBD2 | TGCAGCGTTGAAGATCCTAGCGGGAGCCTCGGAGATACGCAGTATTTT | CSVEDPSGSLGDTQYF
TRBJ2-7 | TRBV7-8 | NA | NA | TGTGCCAGCAGCTTAAAGAGATCCTACGAGCAGTACTTC | CASSLKRSYEQYF
TRBJ2-5 | TRBV12-3/TRBV12-4 | many | NA | TGTGCCAGCAGCTTTGGCAACCAAGAGACCCAGTACTTC | CASSFGNQETQYF
TRBJ2-5 | TRBV20-1 | few | NA | TGCAGTGCTAGCCGAGCAGGGGAGACCCAGTACTTC | CSASRAGETQYF
TRBJ2-4 | TRBV7-2 | NA | NA | TGTGCCAGCAGCTTAGCGATGAACAGGGCGCACATTCAGTACTTC | CASSLAMNRAHIQYF
TRBJ2-3 | TRBV5-1 | many | NA | TGCGCCAGCAGCTTCACAGATACGCAGTATTTT | CASSFTDTQYF
TRBJ2-6 | TRBV5-4 | NA | NA | TGTGCCGGCAGCTTGGCCCCTTTTTCTGGGGCCAACGTCCTGACTTTC | CAGSLAPFSGANVLTF
TRBJ1-2 | TRBV19 | few | NA | TGTGCCAGTAGTATCCCAGGGACCGCCTATGGCTACACCTTC | CASSIPGTAYGYTF
TRBJ1-5 | TRBV18 | few | NA | TGTGCCAGCTCACCATTGGCGAGGGAAGCGAATCAGCCCCAGCATTTT | CASSPLAREANQPQHF
TRBJ2-4 | TRBV6-2/TRBV6-3 | NA | NA | TGTGCCAGCAGCAACCTGGAGAACATAGCCAAAAACATTCAGTACTTC | CASSNLENIAKNIQYF
TRBJ2-7 | TRBV6-5 | few | NA | TGTGCCAGCAGTTTTCAACGGGGCTCCTACGAGCAGTACTTC | CASSFQRGSYEQYF
TRBJ2-7 | TRBV7-2 | NA | NA | TGTGCCAGCAGCTTAGATGCTTTGTGGGGCGAGTACTTC | CASSLDALWGEYF
TRBJ2-1 | TRBV20-1 | many | NA | TGCAGTGCTAGGCAGACAGCAGGGTTGAATGAGCAGTTCTTC | CSARQTAGLNEQFF
TRBJ1-5 | TRBV3-1 | many | NA | TGTGCCAGCAGCCAAGAGGGGCAGCCCCAGCATTTT | CASSQEGQPQHF
TRBJ2-3 | TRBV7-2 | few | TRBD2 | TGTGCCAGCAGCTTAGCACGCAAGACTAGCGGGAGGGCCTCGGATACGCAGTATTTT | CASSLARKTSGRASDTQYF
TRBJ2-7 | TRBV5-5 | many | NA | TGTGCCAGCAGCTCCGACCGTTTGTCGGAGCAGTACTTC | CASSSDRLSEQYF
TRBJ2-3 | TRBV6-2/TRBV6-3 | few | TRBD1 | TGTGCCAGCAGTACAATTCGGGACAGGGACACAGATACGCAGTATTTT | CASSTIRDRDTDTQYF
TRBJ2-5 | TRBV10-3 | few | NA | TGTGCCATCAGTGAGTCGGTGGTTACTGAGACCCAGTACTTC | CAISESVVTETQYF
TRBJ2-2 | TRBV7-3 | many | NA | TGTGCCAGCAGCTTCGGAGTCGGGACCGGGGAGCTGTTTTTT | CASSFGVGTGELFF
TRBJ2-3 | TRBV29-1 | few | TRBD2 | TGCAGCGTTGAAGGGGCGGGGGAGCATACGCAGTATTTT | CSVEGAGEHTQYF
TRBJ2-5 | TRBV4-1 | NA | TRBD1 | TGCGCCAGCAGCCAGACAGGGGGAGAAGAGACCCAGTACTTC | CASSQTGGEETQYF
TRBJ2-5 | TRBV29-1 | few | NA | TGCAGCGTTGTCGGGCCTGGGACCCAGTACTTC | CSVVGPGTQYF
TRBJ2-1 | TRBV2 | NA | NA | TGTGCCAGCAGTGAAAAGGGGCCGGTTAATGAGCAGTTCTTC | CASSEKGPVNEQFF
TRBJ1-1 | TRBV5-1 | NA | TRBD1 | TGCGCCAGCAGCACTGGGACAGGGGGAGAGGACACTGAAGCTTTCTTT | CASSTGTGGEDTEAFF
TRBJ2-5 | TRBV7-2 | NA | TRBD2 | TGTGCCAGCAGCTCCACCGGAACTAGCGGGAGGGCCGGGTCCCAGTACTTC | CASSSTGTSGRAGSQYF
TRBJ2-3 | TRBV7-8 | few | TRBD2 | TGTGCCAGCAGCTTAGAACCGGGACTAAGCACAGATACGCAGTATTTT | CASSLEPGLSTDTQYF